This T cell receptor (beta chain) was sequenced in a study of radiotherapy plus CTLA-4 blockade in lung cancer. General observations from the study: Interferon-beta, together with early blood T cell clone dynamics, reportedly best predicted response.

On this clone itself: The antigen is unknown.

Assay: immunoSEQ multiplex PCR; the TCRdb copy retains only in-frame clones and omits some. Among about 62,000 clones listed, more than 70% were seen once. The CDR3 contains 15 residues. The germline gives CDR1 GTSNPN, CDR2 SVGIG (reference sequence). Trimming cost V 4 bases and J 6 bases; bases outside gene matches: 14. Sequencing was performed on peripheral blood, taken from a patient treated with radiotherapy plus ipilimumab. The J gene is TRBJ1-2, the V gene TRBV30; 7 nucleotides match TRBD1. The clonotype was recovered from a human donor with non-small cell lung cancer who had a complete response to radiotherapy plus ipilimumab. The chain's CDR3 is CAWKRGHYYFDGYTF. DNA of the CDR3: TGTGCCTGGAAAAGGGGGCATTACTATTTTGATGGCTACACCTTC. Variable domain in full (rest from reference TRBV30 and TRBJ1-2): SQTIHQWPATLVQPVGSPLSLECTVEGTSNPNLYWYRQAAGRGLQLLFYSVGIGQISSEVPQNLSASRPQDRQFILSSKKLLLSDSGFYLCAWKRGHYYFDGYTFGSGTRLTVV.